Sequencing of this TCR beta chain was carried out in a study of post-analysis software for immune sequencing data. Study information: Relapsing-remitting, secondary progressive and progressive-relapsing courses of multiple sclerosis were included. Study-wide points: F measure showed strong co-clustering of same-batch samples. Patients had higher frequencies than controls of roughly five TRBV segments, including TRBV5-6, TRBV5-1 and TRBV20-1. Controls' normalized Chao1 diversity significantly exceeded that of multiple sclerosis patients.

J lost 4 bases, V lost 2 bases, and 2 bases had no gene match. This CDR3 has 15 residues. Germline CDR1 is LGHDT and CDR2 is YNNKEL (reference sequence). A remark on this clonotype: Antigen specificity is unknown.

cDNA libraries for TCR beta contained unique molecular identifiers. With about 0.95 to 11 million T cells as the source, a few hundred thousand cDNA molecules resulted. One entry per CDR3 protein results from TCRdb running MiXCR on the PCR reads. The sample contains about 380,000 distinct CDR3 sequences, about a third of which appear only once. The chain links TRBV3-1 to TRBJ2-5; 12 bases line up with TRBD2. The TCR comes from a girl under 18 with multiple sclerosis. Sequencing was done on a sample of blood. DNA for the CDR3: TGTGCCAGCAGCCAATCTAGCGGGGGGGCAGAGACCCAGTACTTC. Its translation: CASSQSSGGAETQYF.